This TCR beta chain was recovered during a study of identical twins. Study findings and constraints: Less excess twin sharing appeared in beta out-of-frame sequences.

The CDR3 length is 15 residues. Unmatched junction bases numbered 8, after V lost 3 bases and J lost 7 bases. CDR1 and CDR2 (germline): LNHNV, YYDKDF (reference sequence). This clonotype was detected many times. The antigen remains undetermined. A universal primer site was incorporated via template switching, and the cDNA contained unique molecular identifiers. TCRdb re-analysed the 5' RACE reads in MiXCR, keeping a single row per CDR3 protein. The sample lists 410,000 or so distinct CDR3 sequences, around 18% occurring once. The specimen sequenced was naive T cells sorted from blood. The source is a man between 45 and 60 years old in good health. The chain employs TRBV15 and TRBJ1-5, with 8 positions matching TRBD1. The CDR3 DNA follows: TGTGCCACCAGCAGGGAAGGACAGGGTTGGCAGCCCCAGCATTTT. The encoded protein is CATSREGQGWQPQHF. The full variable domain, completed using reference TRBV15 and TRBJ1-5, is DAMVIQNPRYQVTQFGKPVTLSCSQTLNHNVMYWYQQKSSQAPKLLFHYYDKDFNNEADTPDNFQSRRPNTSFCFLDIRSPGLGDTAMYLCATSREGQGWQPQHFGDGTRLSIL.